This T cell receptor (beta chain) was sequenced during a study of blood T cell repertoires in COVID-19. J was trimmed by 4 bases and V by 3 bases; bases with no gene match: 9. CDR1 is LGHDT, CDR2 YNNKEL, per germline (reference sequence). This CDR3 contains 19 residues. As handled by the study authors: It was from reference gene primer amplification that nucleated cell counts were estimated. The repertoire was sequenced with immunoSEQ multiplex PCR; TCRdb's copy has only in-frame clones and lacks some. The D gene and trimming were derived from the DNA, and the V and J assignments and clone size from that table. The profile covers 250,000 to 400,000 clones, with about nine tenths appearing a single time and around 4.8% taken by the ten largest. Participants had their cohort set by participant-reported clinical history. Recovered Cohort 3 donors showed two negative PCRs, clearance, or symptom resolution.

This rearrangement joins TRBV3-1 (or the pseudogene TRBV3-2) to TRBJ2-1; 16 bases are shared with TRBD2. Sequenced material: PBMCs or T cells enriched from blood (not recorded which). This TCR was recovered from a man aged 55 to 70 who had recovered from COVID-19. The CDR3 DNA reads TGTGCCAGCAGCCACCGGCAGGGACTAGCGGGAGGGTCATACAATGAGCAGTTCTTC. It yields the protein CASSHRQGLAGGSYNEQFF.